The present T cell receptor beta chain was sequenced within a study of cytomegalovirus exposure and HLA in healthy donors (dated by TCRdb to the late 2010s). In the study overall: An earlier analysis of about 530 of the donors reported 250 to 300 Gb of sequence data and 95 million to 130 million unique TCR beta sequences obtained from 180 million or so T cells. An early release covering over 500 HLA-typed donors comprised roughly 300 gigabases of sequencing data and tens of millions of unique TCR sequences. Of the roughly 400 genotyped donors, approximately 83% fell in the genetic ancestry cluster associated with self-reported Caucasian donors. The aim of the study was to test whether cataloging public T cell receptors could identify signatures of past pathogen exposure. The T cell repertoires of under 750 subjects were profiled by immunosequencing and related to cytomegalovirus serostatus. A separate validation cohort of approximately 120 different subjects was used in addition to the approximately 700-subject first cohort. High-throughput TCR immunosequencing, statistical association of individual TCRs with disease status, and machine learning were combined to predict cytomegalovirus infection status. A later analysis re-examined previously published TCR beta repertoires from more than 650 donors and added high-resolution HLA genotyping to investigate patterns of TCR occurrence. Rather than using new phenotypic data, the later analysis identified candidate immune exposures from TCR beta sequences and from how often those sequences occurred across donors. In an earlier analysis of roughly 580 of the donors, high-throughput TCR beta sequencing was used to judge whether each TCR beta V gene segment behaved as functional or pseudogenic. Donor age, sex, ethnicity and CMV serostatus were collected together with the repertoire data. Genome-wide SNP genotypes for about 60% of the 666 donors were used in a later genetic analysis, which treated that subset as a discovery cohort. All discovery cohort repertoires had been generated using a single sequencing platform. HLA typing covered class I and class II loci at four-digit resolution. Typing coverage differed by locus: A, B, C, DRB1 and DQB1 were typed in roughly 620-630 donors, DQA1 in 522, DPA1 in around 580, and DPB1 in 400 to 490. Four or five DR-DQ haplotypes were handled as single units for association and clustering, since linkage in the cohort was strong. On average, approximately 250,000 unique TCR beta nucleotide sequences were sequenced per donor among a few hundred genotyped donors of the cohort, with roughly a sixth of those sequences being non-productive.

The library was generated by the immunoSEQ multiplex PCR assay. A mixture of 60 forward primers for TCR Vbeta segments and 13 reverse primers for TCR Jbeta segments was used in the multiplex PCR. The CDR3 region of rearranged TCR beta genes was amplified from genomic DNA by a multiplex PCR assay. The amplified TCR beta libraries were sequenced on the Illumina HiSeq System as 87-base-pair reads. The source study handled its data this way. A later analysis counted approximately 74 million unique TCR beta chains across the 666 repertoires, and 9 million to 14 million of these chains were shared by at least two donors. To remove PCR and sequencing errors, raw reads were error-corrected and collapsed into unique sequences using a nearest-neighbor algorithm that merged closely related sequences. V, D and J gene segments were assigned by aligning CDR3 sequences to IMGT reference sequences. For a sequence to be retained, at least a six-nucleotide match to both a V gene segment and a J gene segment was required. A rearrangement counted as productive if the CDR3 had no stop codons and remained in frame with V and J, and every other rearrangement counted as non-productive. CDR3 was defined according to IMGT convention as the region running from the second conserved V-encoded cysteine to the conserved J-encoded phenylalanine. Sequences without an unambiguous match to a single V gene segment were excluded from the earlier analysis of about 600 of the donors. An earlier analysis of 500 to 600 of the donors classified V segments as functional when productive rearrangements were above 56.7% and as segregating when the standard deviation between donors was above 5%. A statistical classification framework was developed to diagnose cytomegalovirus status using the catalog of TCR beta chain sequences. V and J gene assignment, in a later analysis, came from comparing TCR nucleotide sequences with IMGT/GENE-DB human TR gene sequences. In a later analysis, CDR3 sequences and most-parsimonious VDJ recombination scenarios were assigned using the TCRdist pipeline. In a later analysis, each TCR beta chain was defined by its CDR3 amino acid sequence together with its V-gene family, and reads without a unique V-gene family were excluded. A later analysis removed over 500 highly shared, low-generation-probability nucleotide sequences to deal with suspected cross-contamination and a sequencing artifact. For each public chain, a later analysis derived a clonal expansion index from normalized ranks of inferred template counts within each repertoire. A later analysis computed generation probabilities with a VDJ recombination model fitted to out-of-frame rearrangements, and checked the results against IGoR. A later analysis scored TCR-TCR, TCR-HLA and TCR-CMV co-occurrence with hypergeometric tests, applying a repertoire-size bias correction to TCR pairs. A later analysis estimated false discovery rates by permuting HLA or CMV assignments 20 times. In a later analysis, co-occurring TCRs were grouped using DBSCAN, and TCRdist sequence similarity was added for clustering within HLA-allele-positive subsets. For co-occurrence clustering, repertoires with fewer than 30,000 or more than 120,000 public chains were excluded, along with 5 or 6 repertoires with anomalous nucleotide sharing. The immuneACCESS repertoire file appears here via TCRdb, limited to in-frame rearrangements. These files lack a portion of the clones; in checked studies, under half of the deficit traces to unresolved V genes, and the cause of the others is not known. For V, J and clone size, that table is used; D and trimming come from the DNA. In all, the sample holds some 120,000 clones, and 81% of those were seen once. The ten largest clones represent around 1.8% of the sample.

Beyond this particular receptor, the publication reports: A few of the identified cytomegalovirus-associated TCR beta chains were confirmed in vitro to be specific for cytomegalovirus antigens. In a later analysis, HLA-associated TCR beta chains showed more clonal expansion and lower generation probabilities than non-associated chains that were equally common. An association between a missense DCLRE1C variant and V-gene and J-gene trimming of TCR beta chains was found in a later genetic analysis and replicated in an independent cohort. Specific HLA alleles were associated with about 17,000 TCR beta sequences at a false discovery rate of 0.05 in a later analysis. In a later analysis, the rate of TCR association differed among HLA loci, with DRB1 alleles having the most associated TCRs and HLA-C alleles having the fewest. Across donors, most TCR sequences were observed very rarely, whereas some public TCRs were present in many individuals. Because counts were too low, seventeen rarely observed V segments, including chromosome 9 orphons, were excluded from the earlier analysis of several hundred of the donors. According to a later analysis, parvovirus B19, influenza, CMV and Epstein-Barr virus appeared linked to several top co-occurrence clusters. Most CMV-associated TCR beta chains appeared to be HLA-restricted in a later analysis, and the HLA associations seemed to be driven largely by CMV exposure. CMV serostatus was the only immune exposure information available for the cohort. Linkage disequilibrium might explain the correlated functional status among segregating V segments, but an unknown experimental factor could not be excluded. In an earlier analysis of several hundred of the donors, most TCR beta V segments were observed in productive rearrangements about 87% or about 30% of the time, broadly matching IMGT annotations. The study listed around 160 TCR beta chains as associated with cytomegalovirus. Assigning TCR associations to individual alleles was difficult when HLA alleles, especially DR and DQ, strongly co-occurred. Because some donors lacked HLA typing at each locus, the association tests relied only on the typed subset. Compared with the roughly 670-donor mean, donors in an Asian-associated ancestry cluster had fewer N-insertions in productive TCRs, according to a later genetic analysis. In this cohort, only TCR beta chains were sequenced, and detectable features were limited by the absence of alpha or paired-chain data. A cluster of highly shared sequence variants was judged likely to be a technical artifact of the sequencing pipeline. A further reported finding was that TCR beta sequences accurately predicted the HLA-A and HLA-B alleles for most subjects in the first cohort. The authors suggested that the approach could potentially be extended to other disease states and immunological phenotypes. The classifier was reported to diagnose cytomegalovirus status with high specificity and sensitivity in both the original and validation cohorts. Presence/absence analyses assumed roughly uniform sequencing depth across donors, an assumption that may not hold.

This clone was recorded a few times. Its target antigen remains unknown. No base quality information exists; no much larger clone differs at one position. The cohort was made up of roughly 670 healthy bone marrow donors. At the time of sampling, all cohort members were nominally healthy, though unrecorded immune exposures were likely present. The donor was CMV seronegative and was included in the group of a few hundred seronegative cohort members. Each donor provided a peripheral blood sample, and peripheral blood mononuclear cells were used for TCR beta sequencing. The Qiagen DNeasy Blood Extraction Kit was used to extract genomic DNA from the blood cell samples. The receptor was isolated from a man between 18 and 29 years old in good health and CMV-seronegative. Sequencing input: PBMCs.

The CDR3 corresponds to CARSGGKGQTNEKLFF. At the DNA level, the sequence is TGTGCCAGAAGCGGGGGGAAGGGACAGACTAATGAAAAACTGTTTTTT. This sequence uses TRBV5-3 and TRBJ1-4, and TRBD1 matches 7 of the central bases. TRBV5-3 is an ORF, with its function uncertain. The CDR3 covers 16 residues, taking in both the cysteine and the phenylalanine. Only the CDR3 region is kept as DNA, spanning 48 bases read in frame from base 1. V and J are trimmed by 4 bases and 2 bases, and the gene matches miss 8 bases of the junction.